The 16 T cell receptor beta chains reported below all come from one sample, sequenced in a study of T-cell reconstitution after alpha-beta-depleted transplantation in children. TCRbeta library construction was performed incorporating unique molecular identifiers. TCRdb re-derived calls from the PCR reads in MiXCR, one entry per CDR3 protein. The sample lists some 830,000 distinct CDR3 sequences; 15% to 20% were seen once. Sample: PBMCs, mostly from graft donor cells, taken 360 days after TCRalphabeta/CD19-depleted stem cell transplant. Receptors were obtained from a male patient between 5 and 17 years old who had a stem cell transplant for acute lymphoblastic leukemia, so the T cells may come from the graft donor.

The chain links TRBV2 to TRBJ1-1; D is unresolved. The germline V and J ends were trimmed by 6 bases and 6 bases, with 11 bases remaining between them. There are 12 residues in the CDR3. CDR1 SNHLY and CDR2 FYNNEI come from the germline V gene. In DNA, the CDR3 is TGTGCCAGCAGCGACCGAACGGCTGAAGCTTTCTTT. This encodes CASSDRTAEAFF.

CDR3 bases: TGCAGTGCCGGGCGCGGGCGGCCTAGCACCGGGGAGCTGTTTTTT. Translation gives CSAGRGRPSTGELFF. This sequence joins TRBV20-1 and TRBJ2-2; D possibly corresponds to TRBD2 (5 bases). Trimming shortened V by 6 bases and J by 4 bases, and 18 bases separated the two germline ends. The CDR3 contains 15 residues. From germline, CDR1 is DFQATT and CDR2 SNEGSKA (reference sequence).

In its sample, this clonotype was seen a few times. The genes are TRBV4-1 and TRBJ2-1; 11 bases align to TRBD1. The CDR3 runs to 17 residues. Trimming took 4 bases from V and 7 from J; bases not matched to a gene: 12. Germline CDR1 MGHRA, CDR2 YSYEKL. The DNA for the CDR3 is TGCGCCAGCAGCCGCACCCGGGACAGGGGGTTTGGGAATGAGCAGTTCTTC. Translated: CASSRTRDRGFGNEQFF.

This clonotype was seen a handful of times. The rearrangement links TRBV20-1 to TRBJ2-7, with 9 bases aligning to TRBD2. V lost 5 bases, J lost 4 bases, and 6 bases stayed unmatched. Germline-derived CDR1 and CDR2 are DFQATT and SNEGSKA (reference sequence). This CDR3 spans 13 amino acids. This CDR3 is CSAPWTSAYEQYF. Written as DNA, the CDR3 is TGCAGTGCTCCCTGGACTAGCGCTTACGAGCAGTACTTC.

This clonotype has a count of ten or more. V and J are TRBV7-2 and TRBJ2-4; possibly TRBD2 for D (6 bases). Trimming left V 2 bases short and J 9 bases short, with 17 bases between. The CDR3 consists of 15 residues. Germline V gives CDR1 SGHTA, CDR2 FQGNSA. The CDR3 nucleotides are TGTGCCAGCAGCTTACACGGTAGCGGTGTTGGCATTCAGTACTTC. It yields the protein CASSLHGSGVGIQYF.

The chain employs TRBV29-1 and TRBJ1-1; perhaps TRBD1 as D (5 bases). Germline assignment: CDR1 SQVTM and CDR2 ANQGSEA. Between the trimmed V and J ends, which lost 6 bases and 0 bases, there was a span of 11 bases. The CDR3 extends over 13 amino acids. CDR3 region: CSVSDSMNTEAFF. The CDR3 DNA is TGCAGCGTATCCGACAGTATGAACACTGAAGCTTTCTTT.

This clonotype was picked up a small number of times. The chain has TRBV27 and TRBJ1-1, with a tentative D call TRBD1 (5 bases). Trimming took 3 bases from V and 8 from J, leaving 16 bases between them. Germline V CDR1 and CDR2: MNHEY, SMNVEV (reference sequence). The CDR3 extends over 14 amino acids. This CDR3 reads CASSFLPPGGEAFF. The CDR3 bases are TGTGCCAGCAGTTTCCTCCCCCCGGGGGGGGAAGCTTTCTTT.

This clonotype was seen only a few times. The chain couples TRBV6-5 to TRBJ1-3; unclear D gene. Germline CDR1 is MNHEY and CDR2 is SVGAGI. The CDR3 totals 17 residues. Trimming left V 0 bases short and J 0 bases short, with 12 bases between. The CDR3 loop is CASSYSPAPSSGNTIYF. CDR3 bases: TGTGCCAGCAGTTACTCCCCAGCACCGAGCTCTGGAAACACCATATATTTT.

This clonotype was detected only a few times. CDR3 DNA: TGCAGCGTTGGGCAGGGGATCCGCGAGACCCAGTACTTC. This encodes CSVGQGIRETQYF. The J gene is TRBJ2-5, the V gene TRBV29-1; TRBD1 might be the D (6 bases). This CDR3 comprises 13 residues. Germline CDR1 is SQVTM and CDR2 is ANQGSEA. Trimming shortened V by 4 bases and J by 5 bases, and 14 bases separated the two germline ends.

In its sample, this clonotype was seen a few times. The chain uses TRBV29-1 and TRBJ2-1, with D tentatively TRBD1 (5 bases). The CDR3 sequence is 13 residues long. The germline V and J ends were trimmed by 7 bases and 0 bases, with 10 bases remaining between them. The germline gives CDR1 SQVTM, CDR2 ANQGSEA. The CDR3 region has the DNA TGCAGCGGGAGACAGAGCTCCTACAATGAGCAGTTCTTC. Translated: CSGRQSSYNEQFF.

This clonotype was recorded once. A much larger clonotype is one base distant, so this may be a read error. This CDR3 reads CASSLVGSLAGGIKVEFF. The CDR3 DNA reads as TGCGCCAGCAGCTTGGTAGGGAGTTTAGCGGGAGGAATAAAAGTGGAGTTCTTC. The genes are TRBV5-1 and TRBJ2-1; 10 positions match TRBD2. Trimming cost V 0 bases and J 14 bases; bases outside gene matches: 20. CDR3 length: 18 residues. Germline V gene sequence: CDR1 SGHRS, CDR2 YFSETQ.

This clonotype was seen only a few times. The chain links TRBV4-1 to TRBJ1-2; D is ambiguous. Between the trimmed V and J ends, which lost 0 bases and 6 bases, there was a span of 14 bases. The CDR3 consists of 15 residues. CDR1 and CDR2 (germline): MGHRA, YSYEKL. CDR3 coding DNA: TGCGCCAGCAGCCAAGATATGAGCAGGAGGAATGGCTACACCTTC. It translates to CASSQDMSRRNGYTF.

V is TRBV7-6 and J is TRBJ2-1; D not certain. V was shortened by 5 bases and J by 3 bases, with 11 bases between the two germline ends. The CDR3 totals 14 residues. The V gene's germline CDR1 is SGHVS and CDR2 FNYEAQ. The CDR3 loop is CASSKRADYNEQFF. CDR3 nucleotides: TGTGCCAGCAGCAAGCGCGCTGACTACAATGAGCAGTTCTTC.

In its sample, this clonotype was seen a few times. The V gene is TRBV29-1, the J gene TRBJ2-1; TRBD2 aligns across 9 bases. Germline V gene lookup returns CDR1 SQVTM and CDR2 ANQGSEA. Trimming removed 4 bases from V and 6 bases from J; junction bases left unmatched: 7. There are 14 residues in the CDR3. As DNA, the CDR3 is TGCAGCGTTGGGGGGACTAGCACTCGCAATGAGCAGTTCTTC. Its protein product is CSVGGTSTRNEQFF.

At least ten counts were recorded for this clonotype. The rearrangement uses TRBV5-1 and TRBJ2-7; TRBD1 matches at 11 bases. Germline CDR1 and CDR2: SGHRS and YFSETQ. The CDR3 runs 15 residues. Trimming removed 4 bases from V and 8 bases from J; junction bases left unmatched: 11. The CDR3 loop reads CASSPLPDRGQKQYF. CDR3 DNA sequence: TGCGCCAGCAGCCCCTTGCCGGACAGGGGGCAGAAGCAGTACTTC.

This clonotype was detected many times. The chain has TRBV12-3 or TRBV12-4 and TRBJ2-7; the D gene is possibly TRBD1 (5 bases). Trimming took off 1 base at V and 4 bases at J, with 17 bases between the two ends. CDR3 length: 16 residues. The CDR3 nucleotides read TGTGCCAGCAGTTTAGAGGGCCAGGGCTGGTCATACGAGCAGTACTTC. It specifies CASSLEGQGWSYEQYF.